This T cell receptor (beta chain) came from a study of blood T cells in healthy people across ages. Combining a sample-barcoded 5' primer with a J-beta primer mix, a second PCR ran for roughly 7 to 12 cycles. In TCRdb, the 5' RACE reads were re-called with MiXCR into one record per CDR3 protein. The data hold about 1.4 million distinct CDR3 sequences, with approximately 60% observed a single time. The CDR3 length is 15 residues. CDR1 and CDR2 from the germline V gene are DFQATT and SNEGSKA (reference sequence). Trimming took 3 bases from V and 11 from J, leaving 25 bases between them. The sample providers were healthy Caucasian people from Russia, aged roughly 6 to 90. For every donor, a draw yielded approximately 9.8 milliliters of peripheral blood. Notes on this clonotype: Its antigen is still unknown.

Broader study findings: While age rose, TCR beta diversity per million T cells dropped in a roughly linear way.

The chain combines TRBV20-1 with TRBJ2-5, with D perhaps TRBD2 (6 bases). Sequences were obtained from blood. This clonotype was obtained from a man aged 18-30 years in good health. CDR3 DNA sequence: TGCAGTGCTAGTCAATCGGGGAGGTCCTACAATGAGCAGTACTTC. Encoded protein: CSASQSGRSYNEQYF.